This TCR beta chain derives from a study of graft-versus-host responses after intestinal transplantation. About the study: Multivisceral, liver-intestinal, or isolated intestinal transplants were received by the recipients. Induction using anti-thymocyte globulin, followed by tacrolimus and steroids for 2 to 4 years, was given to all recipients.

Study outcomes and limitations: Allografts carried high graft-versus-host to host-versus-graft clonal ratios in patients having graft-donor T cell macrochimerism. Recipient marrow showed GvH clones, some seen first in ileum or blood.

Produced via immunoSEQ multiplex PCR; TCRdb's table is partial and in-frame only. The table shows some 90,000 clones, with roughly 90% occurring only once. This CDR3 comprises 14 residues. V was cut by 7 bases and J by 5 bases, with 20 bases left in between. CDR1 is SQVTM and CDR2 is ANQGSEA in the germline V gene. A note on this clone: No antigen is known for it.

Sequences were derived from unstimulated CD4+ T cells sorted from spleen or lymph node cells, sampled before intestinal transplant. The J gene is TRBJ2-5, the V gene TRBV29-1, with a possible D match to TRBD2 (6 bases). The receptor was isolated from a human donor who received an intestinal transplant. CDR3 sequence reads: CSAPPAGWWETQYF. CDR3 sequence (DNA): TGCAGCGCCCCCCCGGCGGGGTGGTGGGAGACCCAGTACTTC.